This T cell receptor beta chain was observed in a study of shared clonotypes between healthy human individuals. Study results and caveats: Donor clonotype sharing was expected to depend on sequencing depth.

The repertoire was sequenced with immunoSEQ multiplex PCR; TCRdb's copy has only in-frame clones and lacks some. The table has millions of clones, around 94% seen once; the top ten hold about 0.13%. After removal of 3 bases from V and 7 bases from J, the junction contained 9 bases not matched to a gene. Germline V lookup: CDR1 SGHKS, CDR2 YYEKEE (reference sequence). There are 14 residues in the CDR3. About this clone itself: Antigen specificity is unknown.

V and J are TRBV5-5 and TRBJ1-2, with 7 nucleotides matching TRBD1. The sequencing input was naive CD4+ T cells sorted from blood. Subset described: CD45RA+ positively selected. The clonotype comes from a man aged 18 to 35 in good health. The CDR3 DNA sequence: TGTGCCAGCAGCTACCAACAGGGGAGCCGTGGCTACACCTTC. Translated, it gives CASSYQQGSRGYTF.